Sequencing of this T cell receptor (beta chain) was carried out in a study of T cells after yellow fever vaccination. Findings and limits, study-wide: Highly abundant clonotypes carried over from the bulk population could end up in FACS-sorted repertoires as contaminants. There was a small share of clonotypes that showed up in both the CD4 and CD8 compartments.

The germline gives CDR1 MNHEY, CDR2 SVGEGT. Trimming took 0 bases from V and 6 from J, leaving 9 bases between them. This CDR3 comprises 14 residues. A 5'RACE template-switching step, the method used to make TCR cDNA, added a universal primer site and UMIs. One entry per CDR3 protein results from TCRdb running MiXCR on the 5' RACE reads. The data show a few hundred thousand distinct CDR3 sequences, 6.8% seen once. In this sample, this clonotype turned up many times. Its cognate antigen is unknown. This clonotype was sampled from a man between 18 and 35 years old who received the YFV17D yellow fever vaccine. The sample in question was PBMCs, obtained approximately 47 days after the first yellow fever vaccination. The chain recombines TRBV6-2 or TRBV6-3 with TRBJ2-1; tentatively, D is TRBD1 (6 bases). The DNA of the CDR3 is TGTGCCAGCAGTTACTCGGCAGGGGTCAATGAGCAGTTCTTC. Protein: CASSYSAGVNEQFF.